The 24 T cell receptor beta chains in this list originate from one sample, sequenced in a study of blood T cell repertoires in COVID-19. The method was immunoSEQ multiplex PCR; TCRdb's version includes in-frame clones alone and lacks a portion of them. The sample holds 55,000 to 70,000 clones; around 90% are singletons and the top ten take about 2.2%. Sample: peripheral blood. Receptors were obtained from a man in his fifties or sixties with acute or convalescent COVID-19.

The V and J genes are TRBV28 and TRBJ2-7, with 12 bases aligning to TRBD2. This CDR3 region has 16 residues. Germline V gene sequence: CDR1 MDHEN, CDR2 SYDVKM. Unmatched junction bases numbered 12, after V lost 6 bases and J lost 6 bases. CDR3 region: CASRSRLAGELAEQYF. The CDR3 DNA reads as TGTGCCAGCAGGTCCCGACTAGCGGGAGAGTTGGCCGAGCAGTACTTC.

The chain links TRBV28 to TRBJ2-7, with a possible D match to TRBD2 (5 bases). CDR1 and CDR2 from the germline V gene are MDHEN and SYDVKM. V was clipped by 5 bases and J by 3 bases, with 8 bases between them. This CDR3 spans 12 amino acids. Here the CDR3 DNA reads TGTGCCAGCAGTACGGGATTCTACGAGCAGTACTTC. Residues: CASSTGFYEQYF.

The rearrangement joins TRBV9 to TRBJ2-3; 12 positions agree with TRBD2. V lost 4 bases and J lost 7; bases outside the gene matches: 7. Germline values: CDR1 SGDLS, CDR2 YYNGEE. CDR3 size: 15 residues. Written as DNA, the CDR3 is TGTGCCAGCAGCCCCGGGACTAGCGGGCGGCATACGCAGTATTTT. This encodes CASSPGTSGRHTQYF.

CDR3 in DNA: TGTGCCAGCAGCTTAACAGGTGCAAGGACAGGGTATGAGCAGTTCTTC. It is translated as CASSLTGARTGYEQFF. This sequence joins TRBV7-3 and TRBJ2-1, with 8 bases lining up with TRBD1. Germline lookup yields CDR1 SGHTA and CDR2 FQGTGA. V dropped 0 bases and J dropped 8; count of bases not matched to a gene: 9. The CDR3 contains 16 residues. Full variable domain (remainder filled in from reference TRBV7-3 and TRBJ2-1): GAGVSQTPSNKVTEKGKYVELRCDPISGHTALYWYRQSLGQGPEFLIYFQGTGAADDSGLPNDRFFAVRPEGSVSTLKIQRTERGDSAVYLCASSLTGARTGYEQFFGPGTRLTVL.

The chain couples TRBV30 to TRBJ2-1; 13 nucleotides match TRBD2. V lost 5 bases and J lost 5; bases outside the gene matches: 0. Per germline, CDR1 GTSNPN and CDR2 SVGIG (reference sequence). The CDR3 runs to 13 residues. The DNA of the CDR3 is TGTGCCTGGGGGACTAGCGGGAACAATGAGCAGTTCTTC. The encoded protein is CAWGTSGNNEQFF.

This clone was found once. This chain links TRBV19 with TRBJ2-6; tentatively, D is TRBD1 (6 bases). Germline V CDR1 and CDR2: LNHDA, SQIVND (reference sequence). V was cut by 5 bases and J by 0 bases, with 11 bases left in between. The CDR3 is made up of 16 amino acids. The CDR3 DNA reads as TGTGCCAGTAGTTCGGGACAACTCTCTGGGGCCAACGTCCTGACTTTC. Encoded protein: CASSSGQLSGANVLTF.

V is TRBV27 and J is TRBJ2-7, with D perhaps TRBD2 (5 bases). CDR1 is MNHEY and CDR2 is SMNVEV in the germline V gene (reference sequence). CDR3 length: 12 residues. Trimming took off 2 bases at V and 7 bases at J, with 9 bases between the two ends. For the CDR3, the DNA is TGTGCCAGCAGTTTACCCCCGGGGGAGCAGTACTTC. Encoded protein: CASSLPPGEQYF.

This CDR3 is CASSVHEDYGTANSPLHF. The CDR3 nucleotides read TGTGCCAGCAGCGTCCACGAGGATTACGGGACAGCAAATTCACCCCTCCACTTT. V and J are TRBV9 and TRBJ1-6, with 7 bases lining up with TRBD1. There are 18 residues in the CDR3. Germline CDR1 is SGDLS and CDR2 is YYNGEE. J was trimmed by 7 bases and V by 2 bases; bases with no gene match: 15.

This clone was found once. This chain uses TRBV7-9 with TRBJ1-2; possibly TRBD1 for D (5 bases). The CDR3 sequence is 14 residues long. V was clipped by 5 bases and J by 4 bases, with 14 bases between them. Germline V gene lookup returns CDR1 SEHNR and CDR2 FQNEAQ (reference sequence). The CDR3 coding sequence is TGTGCCAGCAGCCAAGTAGGGGCCGGCTATGGCTACACCTTC. Its protein is CASSQVGAGYGYTF.

This clone was seen only once. The rearrangement links TRBV6-5 to TRBJ2-7; 9 positions match TRBD2. Trimming cost V 5 bases and J 1 base; bases outside gene matches: 3. The CDR3 loop spans 14 amino acids. The germline V gene has CDR1 MNHEY and CDR2 SVGAGI. In DNA form, the CDR3 reads TGTGCCAGCAGTCTTAGCGGGAGTTCCTACGAGCAGTACTTC. Residues: CASSLSGSSYEQYF.

This clone is a singleton in its sample. CDR3: CSASRSSYNEQFF. The CDR3, as DNA: TGCAGTGCTAGTCGGAGCTCCTACAATGAGCAGTTCTTC. The V gene is TRBV20-1, the J gene TRBJ2-1; no definite D call. The CDR3 runs to 13 residues. V was clipped by 3 bases and J by 0 bases, with 6 bases between them. CDR1 is DFQATT and CDR2 is SNEGSKA in the germline V gene (reference sequence).

This clone showed up just once. This rearrangement joins TRBV7-2 to TRBJ2-7; 10 bases fit TRBD1. V lost 5 bases, J lost 7 bases, and 8 bases stayed unmatched. The CDR3 spans 14 residues. The germline V gene encodes CDR1 SGHTA and CDR2 FQGNSA. The CDR3 DNA sequence: TGTGCCAGCAGCCCTGACAGGGGGCTTCTGGAGCAGTACTTC. Translation gives CASSPDRGLLEQYF.

The chain carries TRBV9 and TRBJ2-3, with 12 positions matching TRBD2. The V gene end was trimmed by 0 bases and the J gene end by 4 bases; junction bases not matched to a gene: 6. Germline loops: CDR1 SGDLS, CDR2 YYNGEE. There are 17 residues in the CDR3. The CDR3 loop is CASSVGASGRAADTQYF. In DNA, the CDR3 is TGTGCCAGCAGCGTAGGGGCTAGCGGGAGGGCGGCAGATACGCAGTATTTT.

Comments on this clone: Other DNA sequences in the same sample also yield this CDR3. The J gene is TRBJ1-6, the V gene TRBV4-3; possibly TRBD1 for D (6 bases). Germline values: CDR1 LGHNA, CDR2 YSLEER. CDR3 length: 14 residues. V was cut by 1 base and J by 7 bases, with 8 bases left in between. CDR3 sequence (DNA): TGCGCCAGCAGCCAAGGTGACAGGAATTCACCCCTCCACTTT. Its translation is CASSQGDRNSPLHF.

This chain connects TRBV5-6 to TRBJ1-1; D uncertain. V was trimmed by 4 bases and J by 0 bases, leaving 16 bases between them. From germline, CDR1 is SGHDT and CDR2 YYEEEE. The CDR3 is made up of 16 amino acids. The CDR3 DNA reads as TGTGCCAGCAGCGCTCGAGGGATTGTCATGAACACTGAAGCTTTCTTT. It translates to CASSARGIVMNTEAFF.

V usage is TRBV6-2 or TRBV6-3 and J usage is TRBJ2-7; maybe TRBD2 (5 bases). The CDR3 covers 13 residues. Germline values: CDR1 MNHEY, CDR2 SVGEGT. The V and J ends lost 2 bases and 1 base respectively, with 6 bases between them. CDR3 sequence: CASSYGGSYEQYF. As DNA, the CDR3 is TGTGCCAGCAGTTACGGCGGGTCCTACGAGCAGTACTTC.

The gene calls are TRBV19 and TRBJ2-7, with 9 bases aligning to TRBD1. The CDR3 is 14 residues long. CDR1 is LNHDA and CDR2 is SQIVND in the germline V gene (reference sequence). V lost 7 bases, J lost 5 bases, and 9 bases stayed unmatched. The CDR3 DNA follows: TGTGCCAGTAACCAACCGGGACAGGGAAACGAGCAGTACTTC. Its protein is CASNQPGQGNEQYF.

The chain is built from TRBV28 and TRBJ1-2; the match to TRBD1 covers 10 bases. Looked up from germline, CDR1 is MDHEN and CDR2 is SYDVKM. CDR3 length: 15 residues. V trimming: 6 bases; J trimming: 4 bases; junction bases outside the gene matches: 8. The CDR3 sequence is CASSRDRGALYGYTF. For the CDR3, the DNA is TGTGCCAGCAGCCGGGACAGGGGTGCTCTCTATGGCTACACCTTC.

This chain links TRBV30 with TRBJ1-6; 8 positions match TRBD1. Trimming at V came to 0 bases and at J to 7 bases, leaving 8 bases not matched to a gene. The V gene's germline CDR1 is GTSNPN and CDR2 SVGIG (reference sequence). There are 16 residues in the CDR3. The CDR3 nucleotides read TGTGCCTGGAGTGTAGGCCAGGGGGCTCAAAATTCACCCCTCCACTTT. Amino acid sequence: CAWSVGQGAQNSPLHF.

The CDR3 DNA sequence: TGTGCCAGCAGTCCGGGAGGATACGAGCAGTACTTC. It specifies CASSPGGYEQYF. The chain has TRBV27 and TRBJ2-7; 7 bases are a match to TRBD2. This CDR3 is 12 amino acids long. CDR1 is MNHEY and CDR2 is SMNVEV in the germline V gene (reference sequence). The V segment lost 5 bases and the J segment 4 bases; nucleotides outside the gene matches: 2.

J is TRBJ1-1 and V is TRBV3-1 (or the pseudogene TRBV3-2); possibly TRBD1 for D (5 bases). The CDR3 has 14 residues. V gave up 0 bases and J gave up 3 bases, with 8 bases separating them. Germline assignment: CDR1 LGHDT and CDR2 YNNKEL (reference sequence). CDR3 sequence: CASSQEGGYTEAFF. As DNA, the CDR3 is TGTGCCAGCAGCCAAGAGGGGGGGTACACTGAAGCTTTCTTT.

This sequence joins TRBV18 and TRBJ2-3; tentative D call: TRBD1 (5 bases). Germline V gives CDR1 KGHSH, CDR2 LQKENI. V was pared by 3 bases and J by 5 bases, with 6 bases between. The CDR3 extends over 12 amino acids. The CDR3 region has the DNA TGTGCCAGCTCACCCCAGGGAGATACGCAGTATTTT. Amino acid sequence: CASSPQGDTQYF. Looking up the rest from reference TRBV18 and TRBJ2-3 gives the full variable domain: NAGVMQNPRHLVRRRGQEARLRCSPMKGHSHVYWYRQLPEEGLKFMVYLQKENIIDESGMPKERFSAEFPKEGPSILRIQQVVRGDSAAYFCASSPQGDTQYFGPGTRLTVL.

This chain connects TRBV5-4 to TRBJ2-3; the D is unclear. V shed 4 bases and J shed 6 bases, with 6 bases lying between them. The CDR3 totals 11 residues. Germline values: CDR1 SGHNT, CDR2 YYREEE (reference sequence). The CDR3 DNA reads as TGTGCCAGCAGCAACCAGGATACGCAGTATTTT. This gives the protein CASSNQDTQYF.

The chain combines TRBV18 with TRBJ1-2; 8 bases agree with TRBD1. The CDR3 length is 15 residues. J was trimmed by 2 bases and V by 3 bases; bases with no gene match: 5. Germline V gives CDR1 KGHSH, CDR2 LQKENI. The CDR3 DNA reads as TGTGCCAGCTCACCCCGGACAGGGAGGAACTATGGCTACACCTTC. Protein: CASSPRTGRNYGYTF.